This note documents a single T cell receptor (beta chain) sequence. This clone was seen a few times. This receptor's antigen is unknown. Base qualities are not provided; no much larger clone lies one nucleotide away. The CDR3 contains 15 residues, cysteine and phenylalanine counted. CDR3 DNA only is kept here, 45 bases in frame from base 1. This entry comes from a study of blood T cell repertoires in COVID-19 (dated by TCRdb to 2020 to 2021). Describing the broader study: For ImmuneRACE Cohort 3, a participant was defined as recovered based on two consecutive negative NP/OP PCR tests, clearance by a healthcare professional, or resolution of symptoms. Samples were obtained from the ongoing ImmuneRACE study (first 160 participants) and from over 1,000 subjects provided by 6 global collaborators. The repertoires were released in a freely available public database meant as a resource for research on the immune response to SARS-CoV-2. The dataset comprised deeply sampled blood TCRbeta repertoires from subjects exposed to, actively infected with, or recovered from COVID-19. The collaborator samples originated in the United States, Italy and Spain and spanned the acute and convalescent phases of COVID-19. Where available, HLA class I and class II types were taken from metadata supplied by the sample provider and were not determined by assay-based typing. A de-identified subject ID, COVID-19 status, age in years and sex were almost always included in the sample metadata. The material from the prospective study consisted of cDNA or gDNA derived from T cells, B-cell-depleted T cells, or PBMCs. On the study overall, not on this receptor specifically: Clinical and demographic metadata were provided uncurated, with the amount varying by source and participant.

In the prospective study, participants were about 18 to 95 years old, resided in fewer than 25 geographic areas of the United States, and were enrolled through a virtual design. To assign participants to cohorts, the prospective study relied on clinical history that participants themselves reported in a screening survey and a study questionnaire. In the prospective study, whole blood, serum and a nasopharyngeal or oropharyngeal swab were collected from each participant by mobile phlebotomists. Participants in the prospective study had the option to provide additional blood draws and questionnaires over an approximately 2-month period. Blood samples from the prospective study were shipped frozen or at room temperature prior to DNA extraction. TCRbeta CDR3 regions were amplified from genomic DNA by means of the immunoSEQ Assay, a bias-controlled multiplex PCR. Regarding the original processing steps: Within the assay, amplification of reference gene primers was used to estimate how many nucleated cells each sample contained. Sequence reads were collapsed and filtered to measure the absolute abundance of every unique TCRbeta CDR3 rearrangement. Productive Simpson clonality was computed per sample as the square root of Simpson's diversity index over productive rearrangements. TCRdb stores this immuneACCESS table with in-frame sequences only. Part of the clones is absent; in the studies checked, under half of the shortfall reflects unresolved V genes, and no reason is known for the rest. That table gives V, J and clone size, and the DNA gave D and trimming. In all, the sample holds over 110,000 clones, and over 75% of those were seen once. 3% to 4.5% of the sample is in the top ten clones.

The TCR sequence derives from a man aged 45-60 years in a cohort exposed to, infected with or recovered from COVID-19 (not recorded which). Sequenced: PBMCs or T cells enriched from blood (not recorded which). Recombination linked TRBV21-1 to TRBJ2-7; the table's D gene call, TRBD2, was not cross checked with the DNA. TRBV21-1 is reported as a pseudogene. This receptor has the CDR3 CARGLQTSGEYEQYF. The nucleotide sequence reads TGTGCCAGAGGATTACAGACTAGCGGGGAATACGAGCAGTACTTC.